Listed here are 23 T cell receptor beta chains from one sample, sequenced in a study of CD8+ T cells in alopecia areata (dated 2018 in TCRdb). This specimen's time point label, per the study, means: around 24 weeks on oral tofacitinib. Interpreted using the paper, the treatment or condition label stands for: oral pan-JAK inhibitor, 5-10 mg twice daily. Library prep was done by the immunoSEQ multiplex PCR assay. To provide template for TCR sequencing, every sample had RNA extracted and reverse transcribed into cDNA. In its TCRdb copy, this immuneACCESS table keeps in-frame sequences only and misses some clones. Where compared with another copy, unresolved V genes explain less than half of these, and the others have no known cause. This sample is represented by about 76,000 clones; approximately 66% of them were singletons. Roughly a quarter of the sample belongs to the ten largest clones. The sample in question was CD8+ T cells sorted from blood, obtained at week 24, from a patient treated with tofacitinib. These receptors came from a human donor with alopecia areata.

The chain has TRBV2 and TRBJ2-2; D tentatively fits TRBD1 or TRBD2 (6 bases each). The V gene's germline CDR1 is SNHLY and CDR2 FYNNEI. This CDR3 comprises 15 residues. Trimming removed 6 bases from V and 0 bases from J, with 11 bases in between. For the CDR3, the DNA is TGTGCCAGCAGCGCGGGACATACGAACACCGGGGAGCTGTTTTTT. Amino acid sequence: CASSAGHTNTGELFF.

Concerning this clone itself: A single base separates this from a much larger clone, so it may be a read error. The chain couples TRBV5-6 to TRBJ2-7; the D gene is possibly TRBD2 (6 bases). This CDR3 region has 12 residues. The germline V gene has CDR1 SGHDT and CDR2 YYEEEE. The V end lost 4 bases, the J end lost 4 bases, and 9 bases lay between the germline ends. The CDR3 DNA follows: TGTGCCAGCAGCCCCGGAGGGTACGAGCAGTACTTC. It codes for CASSPGGYEQYF. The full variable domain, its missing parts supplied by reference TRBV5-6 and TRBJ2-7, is DAGVTQSPTHLIKTRGQQVTLRCSPKSGHDTVSWYQQALGQGPQFIFQYYEEEERQRGNFPDRFSGHQFPNYSSELNVNALLLGDSALYLCASSPGGYEQYFGPGTRLTVT.

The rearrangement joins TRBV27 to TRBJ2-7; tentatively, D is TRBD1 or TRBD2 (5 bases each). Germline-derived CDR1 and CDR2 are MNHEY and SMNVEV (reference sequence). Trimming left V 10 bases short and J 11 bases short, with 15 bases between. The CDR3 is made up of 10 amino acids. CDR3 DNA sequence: TGTGCCATCACCAAGGGACGGGAGTACTTC. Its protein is CAITKGREYF.

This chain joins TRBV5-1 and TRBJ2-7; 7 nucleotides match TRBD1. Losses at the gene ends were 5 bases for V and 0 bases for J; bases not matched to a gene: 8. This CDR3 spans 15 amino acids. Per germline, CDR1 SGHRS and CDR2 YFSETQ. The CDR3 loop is CASRPTTGSSYEQYF. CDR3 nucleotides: TGCGCCAGCAGACCAACGACAGGGAGCTCCTACGAGCAGTACTTC.

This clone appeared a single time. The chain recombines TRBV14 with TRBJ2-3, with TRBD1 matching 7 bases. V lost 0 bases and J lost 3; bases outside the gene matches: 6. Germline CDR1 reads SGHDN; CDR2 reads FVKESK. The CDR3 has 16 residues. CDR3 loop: CASSQEVDRSTDTQYF. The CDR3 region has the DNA TGTGCCAGCAGCCAAGAGGTGGACAGGTCTACAGATACGCAGTATTTT.

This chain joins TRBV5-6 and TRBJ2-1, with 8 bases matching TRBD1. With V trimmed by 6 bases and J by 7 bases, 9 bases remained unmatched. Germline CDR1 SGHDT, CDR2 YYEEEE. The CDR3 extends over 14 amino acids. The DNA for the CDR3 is TGTGCCAGCACCCCCAGGACAGGGAGGAATGAGCAGTTCTTC. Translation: CASTPRTGRNEQFF. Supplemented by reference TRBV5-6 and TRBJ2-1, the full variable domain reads DAGVTQSPTHLIKTRGQQVTLRCSPKSGHDTVSWYQQALGQGPQFIFQYYEEEERQRGNFPDRFSGHQFPNYSSELNVNALLLGDSALYLCASTPRTGRNEQFFGPGTRLTVL.

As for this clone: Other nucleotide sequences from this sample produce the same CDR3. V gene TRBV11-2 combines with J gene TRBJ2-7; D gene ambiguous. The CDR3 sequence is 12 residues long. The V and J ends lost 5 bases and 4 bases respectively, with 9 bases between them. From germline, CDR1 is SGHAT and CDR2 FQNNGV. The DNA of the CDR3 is TGTGCCAGCAGCCAAGATTCGTACGAGCAGTACTTC. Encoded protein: CASSQDSYEQYF.

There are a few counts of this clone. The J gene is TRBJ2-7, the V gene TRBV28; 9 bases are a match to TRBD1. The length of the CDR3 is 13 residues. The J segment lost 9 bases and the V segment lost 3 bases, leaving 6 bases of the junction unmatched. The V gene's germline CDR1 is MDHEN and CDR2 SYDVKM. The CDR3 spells CASSFLQGAGQYF. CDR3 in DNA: TGTGCCAGCAGTTTCCTACAGGGGGCGGGGCAGTACTTC. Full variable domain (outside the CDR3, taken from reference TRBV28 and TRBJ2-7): DVKVTQSSRYLVKRTGEKVFLECVQDMDHENMFWYRQDPGLGLRLIYFSYDVKMKEKGDIPEGYSVSREKKERFSLILESASTNQTSMYLCASSFLQGAGQYFGPGTRLTVT.

CDR3 amino acids: CASSDSGGDEQYF. The CDR3 coding sequence is TGTGCCAGCAGCGATAGCGGGGGTGACGAGCAGTACTTC. This chain connects TRBV2 to TRBJ2-7, with 9 bases that match TRBD2. The trim removed 6 bases at V and 5 bases at J, leaving 5 bases unmatched. Germline CDR1 is SNHLY and CDR2 is FYNNEI. CDR3 size: 13 residues.

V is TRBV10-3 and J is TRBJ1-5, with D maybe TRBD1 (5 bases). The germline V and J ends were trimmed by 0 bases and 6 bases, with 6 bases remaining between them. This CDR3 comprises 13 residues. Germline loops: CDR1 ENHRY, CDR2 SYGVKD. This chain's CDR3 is CAISESGVQPQHF. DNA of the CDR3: TGTGCCATCAGTGAGTCGGGGGTTCAGCCCCAGCATTTT.

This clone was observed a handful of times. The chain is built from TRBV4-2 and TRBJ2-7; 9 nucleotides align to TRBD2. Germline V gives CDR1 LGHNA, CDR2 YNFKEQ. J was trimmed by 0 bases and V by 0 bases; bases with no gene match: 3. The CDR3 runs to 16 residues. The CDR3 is CASSQDNSGGSYEQYF. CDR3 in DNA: TGTGCCAGCAGCCAAGATAATAGCGGGGGCTCCTACGAGCAGTACTTC.

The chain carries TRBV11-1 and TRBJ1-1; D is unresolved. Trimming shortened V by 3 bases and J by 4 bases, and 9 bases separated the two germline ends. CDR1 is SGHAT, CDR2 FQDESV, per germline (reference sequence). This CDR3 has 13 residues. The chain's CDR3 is CASSFSERTEAFF. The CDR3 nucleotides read TGTGCCAGCAGCTTCTCGGAGCGCACTGAAGCTTTCTTT.

The CDR3 protein is CSATGDTGELFF. CDR3 in DNA: TGCAGCGCTACAGGAGACACCGGGGAGCTGTTTTTT. The genes are TRBV29-1 and TRBJ2-2; maybe TRBD1 (5 bases). CDR1 and CDR2 from the germline V gene are SQVTM and ANQGSEA. V dropped 7 bases and J dropped 3 bases, with 9 bases sitting between them. The CDR3 length is 12 residues.

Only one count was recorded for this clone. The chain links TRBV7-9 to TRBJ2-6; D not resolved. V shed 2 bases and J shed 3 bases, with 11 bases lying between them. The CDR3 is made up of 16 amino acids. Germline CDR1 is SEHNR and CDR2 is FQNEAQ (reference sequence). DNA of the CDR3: TGTGCCAGCAGCTTACTTGGTGTTAATGGGGCCAACGTCCTGACTTTC. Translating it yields CASSLLGVNGANVLTF.

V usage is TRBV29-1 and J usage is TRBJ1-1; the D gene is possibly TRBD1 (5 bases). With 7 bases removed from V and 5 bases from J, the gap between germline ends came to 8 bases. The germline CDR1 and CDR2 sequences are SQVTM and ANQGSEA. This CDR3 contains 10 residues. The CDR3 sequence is CSAGGTEAFF. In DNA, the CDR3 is TGCAGCGCGGGGGGAACTGAAGCTTTCTTT. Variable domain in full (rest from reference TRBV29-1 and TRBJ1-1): SAVISQKPSRDICQRGTSLTIQCQVDSQVTMMFWYRQQPGQSLTLIATANQGSEATYESGFVIDKFPISRPNLTFSTLTVSNMSPEDSSIYLCSAGGTEAFFGQGTRLTVV.

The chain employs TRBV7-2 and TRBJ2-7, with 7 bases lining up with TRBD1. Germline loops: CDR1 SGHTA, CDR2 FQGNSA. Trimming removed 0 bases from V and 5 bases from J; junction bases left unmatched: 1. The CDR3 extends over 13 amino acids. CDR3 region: CASSLADRDEQYF. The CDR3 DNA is TGTGCCAGCAGCTTAGCCGACAGGGACGAGCAGTACTTC. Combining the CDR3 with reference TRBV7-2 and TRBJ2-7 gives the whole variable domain GAGVSQSPSNKVTEKGKDVELRCDPISGHTALYWYRQSLGQGLEFLIYFQGNSAPDKSGLPSDRFSAERTGGSVSTLTIQRTQQEDSAVYLCASSLADRDEQYFGPGTRLTVT.

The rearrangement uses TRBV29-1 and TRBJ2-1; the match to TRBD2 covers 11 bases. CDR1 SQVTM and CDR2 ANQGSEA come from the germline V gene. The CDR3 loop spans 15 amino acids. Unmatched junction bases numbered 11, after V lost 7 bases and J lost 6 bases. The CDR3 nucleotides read TGCAGCGCTTTCCAGACTAGCGGGATCACCAATGAGCAGTTCTTC. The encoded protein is CSAFQTSGITNEQFF.

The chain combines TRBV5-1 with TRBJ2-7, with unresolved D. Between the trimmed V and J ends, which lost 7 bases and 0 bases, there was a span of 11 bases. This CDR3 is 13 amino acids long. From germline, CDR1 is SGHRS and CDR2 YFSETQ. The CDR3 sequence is CASATTISYEQYF. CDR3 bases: TGCGCCAGCGCTACTACCATCTCCTACGAGCAGTACTTC.

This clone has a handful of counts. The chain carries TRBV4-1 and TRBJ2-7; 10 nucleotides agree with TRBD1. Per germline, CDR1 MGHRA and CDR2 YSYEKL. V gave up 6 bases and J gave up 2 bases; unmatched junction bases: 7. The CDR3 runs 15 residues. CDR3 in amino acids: CASSHRDRGTYEQYF. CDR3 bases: TGCGCCAGCAGTCACCGGGACAGGGGCACCTACGAGCAGTACTTC.

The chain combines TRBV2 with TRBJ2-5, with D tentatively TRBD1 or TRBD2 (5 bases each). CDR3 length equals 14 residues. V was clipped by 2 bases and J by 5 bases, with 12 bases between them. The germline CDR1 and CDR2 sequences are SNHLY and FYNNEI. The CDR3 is CASSEIAGGETQYF. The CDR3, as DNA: TGTGCCAGCAGTGAAATAGCTGGGGGTGAGACCCAGTACTTC.

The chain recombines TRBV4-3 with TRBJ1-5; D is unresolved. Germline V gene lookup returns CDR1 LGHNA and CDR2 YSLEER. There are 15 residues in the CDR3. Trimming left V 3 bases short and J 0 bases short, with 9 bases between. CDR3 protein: CASSQWVGSNQPQHF. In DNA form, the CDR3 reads TGCGCCAGCAGCCAGTGGGTCGGTAGCAATCAGCCCCAGCATTTT.

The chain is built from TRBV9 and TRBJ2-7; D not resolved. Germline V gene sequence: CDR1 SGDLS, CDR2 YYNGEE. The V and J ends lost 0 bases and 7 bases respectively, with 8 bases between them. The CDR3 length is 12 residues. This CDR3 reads CASSVDVGEQYF. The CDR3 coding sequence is TGTGCCAGCAGCGTAGACGTTGGGGAGCAGTACTTC.

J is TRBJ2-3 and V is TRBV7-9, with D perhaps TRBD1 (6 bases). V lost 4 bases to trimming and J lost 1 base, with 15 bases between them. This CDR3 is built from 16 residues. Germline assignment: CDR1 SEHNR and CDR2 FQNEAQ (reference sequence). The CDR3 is CASSYPSGVGTDTQYF. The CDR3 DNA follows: TGTGCCAGCAGCTATCCATCAGGGGTGGGCACAGATACGCAGTATTTT. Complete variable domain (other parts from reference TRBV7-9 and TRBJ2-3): DTGVSQNPRHKITKRGQNVTFRCDPISEHNRLYWYRQTLGQGPEFLTYFQNEAQLEKSRLLSDRFSAERPKGSFSTLEIQRTEQGDSAMYLCASSYPSGVGTDTQYFGPGTRLTVL.